The 8 T cell receptor beta chains in this list originate from one sample, sequenced in a study of molecular identifiers for immune sequencing clone quantification. TCRdb re-analysed the PCR reads in MiXCR, keeping a single row per CDR3 protein. The table includes about 10,000 distinct CDR3 sequences, 15% to 20% detected once. Input material: naive CD8+ T cells from blood, with Jurkat cell RNA spiked in. The subset denotes: FACS-sorted CD8+CD4-CCR7+CD45RA+ naive T cells. The receptors stem from a human donor in good health. Some libraries in this study had Jurkat cell RNA spiked in.

This clonotype is medium-sized in the sample. The chain employs TRBV25-1 and TRBJ1-6; 8 bases are a match to TRBD1. Germline V gene data show CDR1 as MGHDK and CDR2 as SYGVNS. The CDR3 loop spans 15 amino acids. Germline trimming cut 3 bases from V and 6 bases from J; bases unmatched to any gene: 4. CDR3 nucleotide sequence: TGTGCCAGCAGTGACCTGACAGGGGTTAATTCACCCCTCCACTTT. Its translation is CASSDLTGVNSPLHF. The variable domain in full, with the rest retrieved from reference TRBV25-1 and TRBJ1-6, is EADIYQTPRYLVIGTGKKITLECSQTMGHDKMYWYQQDPGMELHLIHYSYGVNSTEKGDLSSESTVSRIRTEHFPLTLESARPSHTSQYLCASSDLTGVNSPLHFGNGTRLTVT.

This clonotype was detected many times. The V call is TRBV7-9, the J call TRBJ2-7; either TRBD1 or TRBD2 may supply D (6 bases each). V lost 6 bases and J 5 bases, leaving 11 bases between the germline ends. Germline V gene data show CDR1 as SEHNR and CDR2 as FQNEAQ (reference sequence). The CDR3 is made up of 12 amino acids. CDR3 bases: TGTGCCAGCAGGTCGGGGGCCGACGAGCAGTACTTC. Amino acid sequence: CASRSGADEQYF. Full variable domain (remainder filled in from reference TRBV7-9 and TRBJ2-7): DTGVSQNPRHKITKRGQNVTFRCDPISEHNRLYWYRQTLGQGPEFLTYFQNEAQLEKSRLLSDRFSAERPKGSFSTLEIQRTEQGDSAMYLCASRSGADEQYFGPGTRLTVT.

Points on this clonotype: An end of the junction differs from the germline gene, which may be a read error. CDR3 DNA: TGTGCCAACAGTTTAGGCGGGATTGGCACCGGGGAGCTGTTTTTT. It encodes CANSLGGIGTGELFF. This chain connects TRBV12-3 or TRBV12-4 to TRBJ2-2; tentative D call: TRBD2 (6 bases). CDR3 length: 15 amino acids.

With regard to this clonotype: Just one base apart from a much larger clone, this may be a read error. This chain joins TRBV3-1 and TRBJ1-1; D is ambiguous. CDR3 size: 15 residues. Germline CDR1 and CDR2: LGHDT and YNNKEL (reference sequence). In nucleotides, the CDR3 is TGTGCCAGCAGCCAAGTCCCACAGTTGAACACTGATGCTTTCTTT. It yields the protein CASSQVPQLNTDAFF.

This clonotype was seen ten or more times. The chain joins TRBV11-3 to TRBJ2-1; tentative D call: TRBD2 (5 bases). CDR1 SGHNT and CDR2 YENEEA come from the germline V gene. The CDR3 is 14 residues long. Trimming shortened V by 0 bases and J by 8 bases, and 11 bases separated the two germline ends. The CDR3, as DNA: TGTGCCAGCAGCTTAGATGGGCCCGGGGATGAGCAGTTCTTC. Translating it yields CASSLDGPGDEQFF.

Notes on this clonotype: A much larger clone sits a single nucleotide away, making a read error possible. This rearrangement joins TRBV12-3 or TRBV12-4 to TRBJ2-7; D remains ambiguous. The V gene lost 5 bases and the J gene lost 0 bases, with 14 bases spanning the gap. This CDR3 is 15 amino acids long. The chain's CDR3 is CASSPAFRYSYEQYF. CDR3 nucleotides: TGTGCCAGCAGTCCGGCCTTTAGATACTCCTACGAGCAGTACTTC.

On this clonotype: A clone one base away is much larger, so this may be a read error. The chain has TRBV6-5 and TRBJ1-1; weak D call: TRBD1 (5 bases). The CDR3 consists of 15 residues. Trimming shortened V by 7 bases and J by 0 bases, and 15 bases separated the two germline ends. Germline CDR1 reads MNHEY; CDR2 reads SVGAGI. For the CDR3, the DNA is TGTGCCAGCACTCGACGGGGGGGAATGAACACTGAAGCTTTCTTT. Protein: CASTRRGGMNTEAFF.

This clonotype was seen a handful of times. Possible read error: a much larger clone is one base away. The chain recombines TRBV6-2 or TRBV6-3 with TRBJ2-7; D is ambiguous. Germline CDR1 MNHEY, CDR2 SVGEGT. This CDR3 contains 13 residues. CDR3 bases: TGTGCCTGCAGTTACGGGCCCTCCTACGAGCAGTACTTC. Protein sequence: CACSYGPSYEQYF.